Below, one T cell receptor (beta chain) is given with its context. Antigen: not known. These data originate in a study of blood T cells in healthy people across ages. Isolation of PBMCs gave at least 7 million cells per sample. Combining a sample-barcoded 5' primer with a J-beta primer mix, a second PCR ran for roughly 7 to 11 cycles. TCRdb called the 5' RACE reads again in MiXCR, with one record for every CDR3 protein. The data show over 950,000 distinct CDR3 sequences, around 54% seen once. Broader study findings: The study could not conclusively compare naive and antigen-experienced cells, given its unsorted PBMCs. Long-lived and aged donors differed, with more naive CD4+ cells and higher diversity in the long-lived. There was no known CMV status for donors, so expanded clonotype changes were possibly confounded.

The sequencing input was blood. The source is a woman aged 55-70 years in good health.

CDR3 sequence: CASSPGRRNEKLFF. CDR3 nucleotide sequence: TGTGCCAGCTCACCGGGACGGAGGAATGAAAAACTGTTTTTT. This chain uses TRBV18 with TRBJ1-4, with a weak D call TRBD1 (5 bases). V lost 3 bases, J lost 5 bases, and 10 bases lay in between. This CDR3 is 14 amino acids long. Germline CDR1 reads KGHSH; CDR2 reads LQKENI. Drawing the rest from reference TRBV18 and TRBJ1-4, the complete variable domain is NAGVMQNPRHLVRRRGQEARLRCSPMKGHSHVYWYRQLPEEGLKFMVYLQKENIIDESGMPKERFSAEFPKEGPSILRIQQVVRGDSAAYFCASSPGRRNEKLFFGSGTQLSVL.